The table lists the clone carrying this T cell receptor (beta chain) with many counts. No antigen is known for it. Time point given: newly diagnosed GD, antithyroid drugs for less than 3 months. The TCR library was made from RNA extracted from PBMCs. Investigators prepared the TCR beta libraries by applying iRepertoire HTBI primers and Arm-PCR of CDR3 regions. TCRdb passed the multiplex PCR reads through MiXCR, listing each CDR3 protein once. The repertoire includes 350,000 to 450,000 distinct CDR3 sequences, 15% of them detected once, and approximately 7.8% sits in the top ten. These data are taken from a study of regulatory T cells in long-lasting Graves disease. With V trimmed by 4 bases and J by 7 bases, 6 bases remained unmatched. CDR1 is SNHLY, CDR2 FYNNEI, per germline. This CDR3 is built from 14 residues. Findings of the study overall: Clonotypes that were public and shared totalled about 2,500 in persistent patients versus 750 to 1,000 in new patients. Newly diagnosed Graves' patients exceeded persistent ones in TCR diversity. Patients with persistent disease showed a bias toward TRBV28, TRBJ1-2 and TRBJ2-5.

These data were likewise used in another study, on T cells in Graves' hyperthyroidism and ophthalmopathy. According to that study: Patients were excluded for uncontrolled infection, other autoimmune disease, pregnancy or lactation.

This TCR came from a woman aged 40 to 50 with Graves disease. The V and J genes are TRBV2 and TRBJ2-1; TRBD2 aligns across 8 bases. This specimen consisted of peripheral blood mononuclear cells (PBMCs), obtained at new diagnosis, from a patient treated with antithyroid drugs. CDR3 DNA sequence: TGTGCCAGCAGTGTCAGCGGGAGATGGAATGAGCAGTTCTTC. This encodes CASSVSGRWNEQFF.